Reported below is one T cell receptor beta chain. These data come from a study of T cell changes during pregnancy in multiple sclerosis. The repertoire was sequenced with immunoSEQ multiplex PCR; TCRdb's copy has only in-frame clones and lacks some. Of tens of thousands of clones in the sample, around 93% were seen once. The CDR3 loop spans 14 amino acids. With 0 bases clipped from V and 8 bases from J, the junction kept 5 bases outside the gene matches. CDR1 and CDR2 from the germline V gene are SGHRS and YFSETQ. The sample in question was CD4+ T cells from peripheral blood mononuclear cells, obtained after pregnancy. This receptor was taken from a female donor with multiple sclerosis, enrolled in a pregnancy study. This chain connects TRBV5-1 to TRBJ1-2; 9 bases match TRBD1. CDR3 sequence reads: CASSLEGTGSGYTF. In DNA form, the CDR3 reads TGCGCCAGCAGCTTGGAGGGGACAGGGTCGGGCTACACCTTC. Complete variable domain (other parts from reference TRBV5-1 and TRBJ1-2): KAGVTQTPRYLIKTRGQQVTLSCSPISGHRSVSWYQQTPGQGLQFLFEYFSETQRNKGNFPGRFSGRQFSNSRSEMNVSTLELGDSALYLCASSLEGTGSGYTFGSGTRLTVV.